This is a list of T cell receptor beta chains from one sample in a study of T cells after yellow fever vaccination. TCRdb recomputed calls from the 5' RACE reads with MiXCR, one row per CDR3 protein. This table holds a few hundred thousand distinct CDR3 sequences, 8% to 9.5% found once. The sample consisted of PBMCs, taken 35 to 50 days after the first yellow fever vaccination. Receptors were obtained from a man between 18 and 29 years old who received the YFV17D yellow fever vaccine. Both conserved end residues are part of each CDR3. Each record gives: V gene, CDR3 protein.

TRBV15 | CATSRDLEQPQHF
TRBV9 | CASSVVLGTGELFF
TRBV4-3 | CASSQLAGSYNGQFF
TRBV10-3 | CAIGTAQETQYF
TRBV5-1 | CASSLGGTGDEQFF
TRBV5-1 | CASSLFAGQREQFF
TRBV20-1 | CCASESRLPGTDTQYF
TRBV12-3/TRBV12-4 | CASSFVVGAGDTGELFF
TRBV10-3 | CAITAIERGQDGQFF
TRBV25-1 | CASSAGDNSPLHF
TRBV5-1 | CASSLASGLYTGELFF
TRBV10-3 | CAISESKVGPGGKNGYTF
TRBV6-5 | CASSYSKGNEQFF
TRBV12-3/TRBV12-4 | CASSSQGFAFF
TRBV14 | CASSQDRREEYQETQYF
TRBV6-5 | CASSIQGAQGYTF
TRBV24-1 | CATSDGPRETQYF
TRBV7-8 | CASSFRDIHTEAFF
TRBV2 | CASSEATGGRIYEQYF
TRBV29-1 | CSAEGQTYEQYF
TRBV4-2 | CASSQAWGGMGAEAFF
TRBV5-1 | CASSFEWTQYF
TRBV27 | CASRLAGIQETQYF
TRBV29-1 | CSVVLAGPLNIQYF
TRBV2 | CASSVGTSGYEQYF
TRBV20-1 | CSARDHRGVGTEAFF
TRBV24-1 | CATSDPYTGVNEQFF
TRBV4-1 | CASSPGTELGTIYF
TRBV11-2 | CASRRGQGPVRFGEKLFF
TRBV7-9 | CASSLEDSYTF
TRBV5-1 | CASSLGQGRANVLTF
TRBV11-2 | CASREERNTEAFF
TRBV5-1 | CASSTTRTYEQYF
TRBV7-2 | CASAYGLAETQYF
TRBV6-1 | CASSEGDLGSSPLHF